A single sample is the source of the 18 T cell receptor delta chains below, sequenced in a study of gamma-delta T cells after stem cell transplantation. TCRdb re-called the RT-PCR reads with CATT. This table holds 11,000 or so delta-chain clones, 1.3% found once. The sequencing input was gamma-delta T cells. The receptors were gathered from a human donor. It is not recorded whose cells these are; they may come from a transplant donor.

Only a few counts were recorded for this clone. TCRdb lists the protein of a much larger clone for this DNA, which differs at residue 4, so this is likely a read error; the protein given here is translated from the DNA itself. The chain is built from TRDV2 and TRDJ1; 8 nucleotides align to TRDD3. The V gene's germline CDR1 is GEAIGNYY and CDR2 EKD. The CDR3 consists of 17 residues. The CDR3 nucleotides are TGTGCCTGTGTCACCCCCTGGGGGACCCGGAACACCGATAAACTCATCTTT. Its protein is CACVTPWGTRNTDKLIF.

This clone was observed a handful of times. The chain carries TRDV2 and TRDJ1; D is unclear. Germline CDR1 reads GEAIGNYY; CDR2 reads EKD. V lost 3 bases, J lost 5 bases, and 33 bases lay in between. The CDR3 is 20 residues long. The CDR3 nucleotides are TGTGCCTGTGACTCACTCGGTGCGGCTGGTGGGTCCTCCCCTGAGGATAAACTCATCTTT. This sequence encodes CACDSLGAAGGSSPEDKLIF.

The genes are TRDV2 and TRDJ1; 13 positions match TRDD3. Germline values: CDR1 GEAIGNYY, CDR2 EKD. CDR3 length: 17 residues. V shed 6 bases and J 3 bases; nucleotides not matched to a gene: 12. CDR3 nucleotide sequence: TGTGCCTGTAAGGGGGTACTGGGGGATACGCGCGCCGATAAACTCATCTTT. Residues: CACKGVLGDTRADKLIF.

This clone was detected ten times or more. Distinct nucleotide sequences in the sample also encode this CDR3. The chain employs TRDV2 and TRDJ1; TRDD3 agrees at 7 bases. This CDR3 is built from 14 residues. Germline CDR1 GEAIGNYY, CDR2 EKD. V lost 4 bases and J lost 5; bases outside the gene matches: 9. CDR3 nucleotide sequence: TGTGCCTGTGATAGAGTGGGGGACATAGATAAACTCATCTTT. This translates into CACDRVGDIDKLIF.

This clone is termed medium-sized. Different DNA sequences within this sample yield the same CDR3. Here the CDR3 DNA reads TGTGCCTGTGACACCGTAGCGGGGGACCCACCCGATAAACTCATCTTT. Translated, it gives CACDTVAGDPPDKLIF. The chain joins TRDV2 to TRDJ1; D may be TRDD3 (6 bases). Trimming took 0 bases from V and 3 from J, leaving 16 bases between them. The germline CDR1 and CDR2 sequences are GEAIGNYY and EKD. This CDR3 contains 16 residues.

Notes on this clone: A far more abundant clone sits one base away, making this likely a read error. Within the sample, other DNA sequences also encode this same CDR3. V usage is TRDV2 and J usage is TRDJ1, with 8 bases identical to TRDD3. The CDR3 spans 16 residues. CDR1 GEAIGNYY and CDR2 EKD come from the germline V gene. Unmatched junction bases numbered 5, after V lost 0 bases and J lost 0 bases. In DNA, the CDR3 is TGTGCCTGTGACACCTTGGGGGATCAATACACCGATAAACTCATCTTT. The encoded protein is CACDTLGDQYTDKLIF.

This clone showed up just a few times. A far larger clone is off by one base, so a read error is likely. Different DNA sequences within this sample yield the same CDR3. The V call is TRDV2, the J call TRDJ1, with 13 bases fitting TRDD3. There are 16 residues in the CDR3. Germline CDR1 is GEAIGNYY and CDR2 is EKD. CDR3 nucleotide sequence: TGTGCCTGTGACTCCTTACTGGGGGATACGACCGATAAACTTATCTTT. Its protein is CACDSLLGDTTDKLIF.

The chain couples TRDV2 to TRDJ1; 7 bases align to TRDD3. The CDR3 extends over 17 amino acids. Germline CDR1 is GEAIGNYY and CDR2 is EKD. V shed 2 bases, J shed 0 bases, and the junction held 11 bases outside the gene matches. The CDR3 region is CACDKVDGGPDTDKLIF. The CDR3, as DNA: TGTGCCTGTGACAAGGTGGATGGGGGACCCGACACCGATAAACTCATCTTT.

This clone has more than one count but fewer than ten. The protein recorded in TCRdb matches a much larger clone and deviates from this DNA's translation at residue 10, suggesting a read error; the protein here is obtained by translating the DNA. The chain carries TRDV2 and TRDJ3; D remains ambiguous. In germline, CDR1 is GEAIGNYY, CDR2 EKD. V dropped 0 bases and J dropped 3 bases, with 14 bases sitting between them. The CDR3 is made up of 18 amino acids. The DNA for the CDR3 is TGTGCCTGTGACACCGTGCGGAGTAGGTACTGGGACACCCGACAGATGTTTTTC. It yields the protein CACDTVRSRYWDTRQMFF.

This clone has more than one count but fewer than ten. Written as DNA, the CDR3 is TGTGCCTGTGACACCGTGGGGGACCGGTACACCGATAAACTCATCTTT. Translation gives CACDTVGDRYTDKLIF. The rearrangement links TRDV2 to TRDJ1; TRDD3 matches 7 bases. Germline V gene lookup returns CDR1 GEAIGNYY and CDR2 EKD. The CDR3 length is 16 residues. Germline trimming cut 0 bases from V and 0 bases from J; bases unmatched to any gene: 6.

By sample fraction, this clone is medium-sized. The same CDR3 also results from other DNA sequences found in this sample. CDR3 DNA: TGTGCCTGTGACACCTTACTAAATAACACCGATAAACTCATCTTT. Translated: CACDTLLNNTDKLIF. This chain joins TRDV2 and TRDJ1; a possible D gene is TRDD1 (5 bases). Trimming cost V 0 bases and J 0 bases, with 10 bases left between them. In germline, CDR1 is GEAIGNYY, CDR2 EKD. The CDR3 length is 15 residues.

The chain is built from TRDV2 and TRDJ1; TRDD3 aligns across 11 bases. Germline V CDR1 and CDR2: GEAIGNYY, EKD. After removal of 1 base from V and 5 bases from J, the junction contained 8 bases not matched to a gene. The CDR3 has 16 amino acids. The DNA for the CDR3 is TGTGCCTGTGACACACTGGGGGATAAACACCAAGATAAACTCATCTTT. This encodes CACDTLGDKHQDKLIF.

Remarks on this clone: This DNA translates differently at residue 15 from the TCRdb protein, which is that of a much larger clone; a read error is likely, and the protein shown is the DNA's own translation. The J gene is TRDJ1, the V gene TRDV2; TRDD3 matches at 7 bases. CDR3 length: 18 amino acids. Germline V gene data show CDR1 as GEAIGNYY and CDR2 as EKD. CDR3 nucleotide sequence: TGTGCCTGTGACACCCTAAATATAAGGGATACAGGCGCCGATAGACTCATCTTT. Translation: CACDTLNIRDTGADRLIF.

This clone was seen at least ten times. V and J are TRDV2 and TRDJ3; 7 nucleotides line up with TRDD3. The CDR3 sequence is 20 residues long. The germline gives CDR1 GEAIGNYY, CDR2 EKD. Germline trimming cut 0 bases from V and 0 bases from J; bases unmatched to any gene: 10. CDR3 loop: CACDTGRSWGGSWDTRQMFF. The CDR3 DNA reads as TGTGCCTGTGACACCGGGAGGAGCTGGGGGGGCTCCTGGGACACCCGACAGATGTTTTTC.

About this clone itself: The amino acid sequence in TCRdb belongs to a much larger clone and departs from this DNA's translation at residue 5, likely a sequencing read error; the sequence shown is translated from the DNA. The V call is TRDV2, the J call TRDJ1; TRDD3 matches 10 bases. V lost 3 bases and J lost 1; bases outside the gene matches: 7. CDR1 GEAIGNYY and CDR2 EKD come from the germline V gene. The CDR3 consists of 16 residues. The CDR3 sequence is CACDDLGDTGTDKLIF. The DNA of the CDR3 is TGTGCCTGTGACGACTTGGGGGATACCGGCACCGATAAACTCATCTTT.

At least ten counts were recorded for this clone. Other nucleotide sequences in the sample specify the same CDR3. The CDR3 nucleotides read TGTGCCTGTGAGTTCCTAGCTGGGGGCTCCTACACCGATAAACTCATCTTT. This sequence encodes CACEFLAGGSYTDKLIF. The gene calls are TRDV2 and TRDJ1; tentative D call: TRDD3 (7 bases). Germline values: CDR1 GEAIGNYY, CDR2 EKD. The CDR3 has 17 residues. Trimming removed 4 bases at V and 0 bases at J, with 20 bases between.

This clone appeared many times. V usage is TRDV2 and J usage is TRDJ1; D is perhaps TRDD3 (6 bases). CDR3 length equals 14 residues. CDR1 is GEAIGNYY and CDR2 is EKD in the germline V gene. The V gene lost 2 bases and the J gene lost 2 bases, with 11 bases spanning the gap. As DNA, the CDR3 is TGTGCCTGTGACAGAGTGGGGGGAACCGATAAACTCATCTTT. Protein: CACDRVGGTDKLIF.

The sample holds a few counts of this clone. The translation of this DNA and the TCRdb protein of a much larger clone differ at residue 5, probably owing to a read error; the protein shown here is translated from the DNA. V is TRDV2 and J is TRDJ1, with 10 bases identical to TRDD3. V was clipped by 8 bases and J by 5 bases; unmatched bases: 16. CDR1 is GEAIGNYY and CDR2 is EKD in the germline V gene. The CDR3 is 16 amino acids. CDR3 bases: TGTGCCTCCCAAGGCCTGATTACTGGGGGATTGGATAAACTCATCTTT. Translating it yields CASQGLITGGLDKLIF.